The clone carrying this T cell receptor beta chain was found many times. V dropped 2 bases and J dropped 7 bases, with 14 bases sitting between them. CDR3 length equals 14 residues. Germline V gene data show CDR1 as SEHNR and CDR2 as FQNEAQ (reference sequence). This sample is drawn from a study of blood T cells in healthy people across ages. Sample-barcoded 5' priming and a J-beta primer mix drove a second PCR of 7 to 11 cycles. TCRdb re-derived calls from the 5' RACE reads in MiXCR, one entry per CDR3 protein. The sample lists 700,000 or so distinct CDR3 sequences, roughly two fifths occurring once.

The sample was blood. This chain joins TRBV7-9 and TRBJ1-2, with D tentatively TRBD1 (5 bases). This TCR was recovered from a man older than 75 in good health. CDR3 DNA sequence: TGTGCCAGCAGCTTACCCGGGACTCAAGTTGGCTACACCTTC. Residues: CASSLPGTQVGYTF. Together with reference TRBV7-9 and TRBJ1-2, the CDR3 gives the full variable domain: DTGVSQNPRHKITKRGQNVTFRCDPISEHNRLYWYRQTLGQGPEFLTYFQNEAQLEKSRLLSDRFSAERPKGSFSTLEIQRTEQGDSAMYLCASSLPGTQVGYTFGSGTRLTVV.